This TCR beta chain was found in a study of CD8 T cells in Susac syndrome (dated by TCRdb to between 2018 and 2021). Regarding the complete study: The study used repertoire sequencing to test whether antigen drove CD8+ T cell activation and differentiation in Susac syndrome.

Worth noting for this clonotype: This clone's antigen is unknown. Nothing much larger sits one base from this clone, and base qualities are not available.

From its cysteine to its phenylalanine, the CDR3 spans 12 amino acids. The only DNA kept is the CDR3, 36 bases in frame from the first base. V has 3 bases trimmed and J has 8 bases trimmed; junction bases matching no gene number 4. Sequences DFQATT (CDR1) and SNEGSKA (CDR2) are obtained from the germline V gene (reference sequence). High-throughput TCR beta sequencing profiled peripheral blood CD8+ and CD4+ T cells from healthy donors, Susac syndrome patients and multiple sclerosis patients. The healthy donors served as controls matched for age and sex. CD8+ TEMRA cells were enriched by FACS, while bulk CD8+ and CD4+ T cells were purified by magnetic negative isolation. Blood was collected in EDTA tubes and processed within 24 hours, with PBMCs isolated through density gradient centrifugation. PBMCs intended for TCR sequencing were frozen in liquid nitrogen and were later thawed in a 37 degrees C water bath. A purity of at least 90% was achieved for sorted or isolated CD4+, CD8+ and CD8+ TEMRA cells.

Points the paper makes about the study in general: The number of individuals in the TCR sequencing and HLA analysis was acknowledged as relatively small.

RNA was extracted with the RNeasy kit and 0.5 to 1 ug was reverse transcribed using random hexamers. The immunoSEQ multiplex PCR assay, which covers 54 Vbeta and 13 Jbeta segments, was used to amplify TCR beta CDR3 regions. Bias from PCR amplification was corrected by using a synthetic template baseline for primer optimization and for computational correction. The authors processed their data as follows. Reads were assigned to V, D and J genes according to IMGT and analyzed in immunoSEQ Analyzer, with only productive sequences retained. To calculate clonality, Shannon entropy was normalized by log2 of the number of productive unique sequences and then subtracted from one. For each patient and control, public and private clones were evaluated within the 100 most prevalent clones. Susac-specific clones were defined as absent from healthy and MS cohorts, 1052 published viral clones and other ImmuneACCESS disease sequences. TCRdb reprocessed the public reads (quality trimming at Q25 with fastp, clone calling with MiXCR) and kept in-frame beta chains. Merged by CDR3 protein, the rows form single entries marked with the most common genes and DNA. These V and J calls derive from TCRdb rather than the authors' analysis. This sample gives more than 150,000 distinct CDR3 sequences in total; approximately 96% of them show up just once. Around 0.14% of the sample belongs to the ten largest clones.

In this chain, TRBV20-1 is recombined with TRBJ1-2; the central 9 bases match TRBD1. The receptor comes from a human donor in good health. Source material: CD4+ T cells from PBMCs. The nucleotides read TGCAGTGCTAGGGGACAGGGTGAAGGCTACACCTTC. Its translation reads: CSARGQGEGYTF.